Listed here are 18 T cell receptor beta chains from one sample, sequenced in a study of cytomegalovirus exposure and HLA in healthy donors. With 60 Vbeta and 13 Jbeta primers, the PCR was carried out. Assay: immunoSEQ multiplex PCR; the TCRdb copy retains only in-frame clones and omits some. Among about 130,000 clones listed, about 80% were seen once. Specimen: PBMCs. The receptors originated from a young man in good health and CMV-seronegative.

This clone was picked up a small number of times. J is TRBJ2-7 and V is TRBV4-3; TRBD2 might be the D (6 bases). This CDR3 region has 17 residues. Per the germline V gene, CDR1 is LGHNA and CDR2 is YSLEER. Trimming left V 0 bases short and J 2 bases short, with 17 bases between. In DNA form, the CDR3 reads TGCGCCAGCAGCCAAGAGTATATGGTGGGAGGCGCCTACGAGCAGTACTTC. As protein: CASSQEYMVGGAYEQYF.

V is TRBV6-1 and J is TRBJ2-5; 9 bases agree with TRBD1. V lost 8 bases, J lost 3 bases, and 10 bases stayed unmatched. Germline V gene lookup returns CDR1 MNHNS and CDR2 SASEGT. The CDR3 contains 15 residues. The CDR3 region has the DNA TGTGCCAGCGGAAGTAGGACAGGGGCCAAAGAGACCCAGTACTTC. Encoded protein: CASGSRTGAKETQYF.

This clone has only a few counts. The chain joins TRBV19 to TRBJ1-2, with 10 bases aligning to TRBD1. Trimming removed 5 bases from V and 2 bases from J; junction bases left unmatched: 8. This CDR3 spans 16 amino acids. Germline values: CDR1 LNHDA, CDR2 SQIVND (reference sequence). CDR3 in DNA: TGTGCCAGTAGTCGTGGCAGGACAGGGGGGAACTATGGCTACACCTTC. It encodes CASSRGRTGGNYGYTF.

The rearrangement joins TRBV7-2 to TRBJ2-7; the D gene is possibly TRBD2 (6 bases). The length of the CDR3 is 17 residues. Germline CDR1 and CDR2: SGHTA and FQGNSA. Trimming took off 5 bases at V and 4 bases at J, with 24 bases between the two ends. CDR3 nucleotides: TGTGCCAGCAGCCCTGGGTGGGGCGGGAATTCCCTATACGAGCAGTACTTC. Translation gives CASSPGWGGNSLYEQYF.

This clone has only a few counts. The J gene is TRBJ1-1, the V gene TRBV7-9; 8 bases fit TRBD1. Trimming at V came to 2 bases and at J to 5 bases, leaving 4 bases not matched to a gene. Germline values: CDR1 SEHNR, CDR2 FQNEAQ (reference sequence). The CDR3 is 14 amino acids. The chain's CDR3 is CASSLQTGGTEAFF. The CDR3 DNA follows: TGTGCCAGCAGCTTACAAACAGGGGGTACTGAAGCTTTCTTT.

This clone was seen just once. The chain recombines TRBV15 with TRBJ1-1; 10 bases are a match to TRBD1. J gave up 4 bases and V 3 bases, and 5 bases lay outside the gene matches. The CDR3 loop spans 15 amino acids. The germline V gene encodes CDR1 LNHNV and CDR2 YYDKDF (reference sequence). The chain's CDR3 is CATSRTGGRTTEAFF. The CDR3 coding sequence is TGTGCCACCAGCAGGACAGGGGGCAGGACCACTGAAGCTTTCTTT.

This rearrangement joins TRBV21-1 to TRBJ2-7; the table's D gene call, TRBD1, was not cross checked with the DNA. TRBV21-1 is classified as a pseudogene. The CDR3 runs 13 residues. Here the CDR3 DNA reads TGTGCCAGCAGCGGACAAGCCTCTCGCGAGCAGTACTTC. Its translation: CASSGQASREQYF.

This sequence joins TRBV28 and TRBJ1-5; the D is unclear. Germline V gene data show CDR1 as MDHEN and CDR2 as SYDVKM. The CDR3 runs 13 residues. V lost 7 bases to trimming and J lost 7 bases, with 14 bases between them. CDR3 amino acids: CASTPRVLQPQHF. The CDR3 nucleotides read TGTGCCAGCACCCCCCGGGTACTCCAGCCCCAGCATTTT.

This clone was seen a few times. This sequence joins TRBV6-5 and TRBJ1-4; D perhaps matches TRBD1 (5 bases). V shed 10 bases and J shed 6 bases, with 15 bases lying between them. The CDR3 consists of 13 residues. The germline CDR1 and CDR2 sequences are MNHEY and SVGAGI. The CDR3: CATKTEVDEKLFF. The CDR3, as DNA: TGTGCCACCAAGACAGAAGTTGATGAAAAACTGTTTTTT.

The chain combines TRBV19 with TRBJ1-3; D is perhaps TRBD1 (5 bases). The V and J ends lost 1 base and 0 bases respectively, with 13 bases between them. The germline CDR1 and CDR2 sequences are LNHDA and SQIVND (reference sequence). This CDR3 contains 17 residues. The CDR3 protein is CASSIGLGHNSGNTIYF. The CDR3 DNA is TGTGCCAGTAGTATAGGTTTGGGGCATAACTCTGGAAACACCATATATTTT.

The chain is built from TRBV14 and TRBJ2-3; a weak D match, TRBD2 (6 bases). V lost 0 bases and J lost 6, with 13 bases in between. Germline values: CDR1 SGHDN, CDR2 FVKESK. The CDR3 consists of 15 residues. The CDR3 region is CASSQDRPSVDTQYF. CDR3 DNA sequence: TGTGCCAGCAGCCAAGATCGGCCTAGCGTGGATACGCAGTATTTT.

The chain employs TRBV7-8 and TRBJ2-7; D possibly corresponds to TRBD2 (5 bases). Deletions cut 8 bases from V and 6 bases from J, with 20 bases between. This CDR3 contains 14 residues. Germline values: CDR1 SGHVS, CDR2 FQNEAQ. CDR3 residues: CASHAGRGSPEQYF. CDR3 DNA: TGTGCCAGCCACGCGGGTCGGGGTTCCCCCGAGCAGTACTTC.

The chain combines TRBV7-2 with TRBJ2-7; TRBD2 matches at 10 bases. This CDR3 contains 18 residues. The junction had 12 bases not matched to a gene; V was cut back by 1 base and J by 3 bases. Germline CDR1 and CDR2: SGHTA and FQGNSA. The CDR3 here is CASSLVPSGGSLYYEQYF. CDR3 DNA: TGTGCCAGCAGCTTAGTCCCTAGCGGGGGATCTCTCTACTACGAGCAGTACTTC.

This clone was found a few times. The V call is TRBV4-3, the J call TRBJ2-7; no clear D. This CDR3 is built from 14 residues. Germline V gene lookup returns CDR1 LGHNA and CDR2 YSLEER. The V end was cut by 0 bases, the J end by 3 bases, with 9 bases between. The CDR3 DNA reads as TGCGCCAGCAGCCAAGATTCCCAGTTCTACGAGCAGTACTTC. Residues: CASSQDSQFYEQYF.

The chain couples TRBV7-9 to TRBJ1-1; TRBD1 is a possible D gene (6 bases). This CDR3 is built from 16 residues. V lost 1 base to trimming and J lost 0 bases, with 12 bases between them. CDR1 and CDR2 from the germline V gene are SEHNR and FQNEAQ (reference sequence). The CDR3 protein is CASSLGGQVVNTEAFF. Here the CDR3 DNA reads TGTGCCAGCAGCTTAGGGGGGCAGGTAGTGAACACTGAAGCTTTCTTT.

This clone was seen a few times. V is TRBV4-3 and J is TRBJ1-5; TRBD1 aligns across 11 bases. After removal of 0 bases from V and 7 bases from J, the junction contained 5 bases not matched to a gene. CDR1 is LGHNA and CDR2 is YSLEER in the germline V gene. The CDR3 length is 16 residues. As DNA, the CDR3 is TGCGCCAGCAGCCAAGACACCGGGACAGGGGGGCAGCCCCAGCATTTT. It encodes CASSQDTGTGGQPQHF.

The rearrangement uses TRBV19 and TRBJ2-5; TRBD2 might be the D (5 bases). The CDR3 totals 15 residues. Looked up from germline, CDR1 is LNHDA and CDR2 is SQIVND (reference sequence). Trimming stripped 3 bases from V and 1 base from J, with 12 bases between. CDR3 DNA sequence: TGTGCCAGTAGTATCGGGAACAGCCGCCAAGAGACCCAGTACTTC. The encoded protein is CASSIGNSRQETQYF.

The V call is TRBV5-8, the J call TRBJ1-5; D remains ambiguous. CDR3 length: 15 amino acids. CDR1 SGHTS and CDR2 YDEGEE come from the germline V gene. Trimming pared 2 bases from V and 1 base from J, leaving 10 bases between. The CDR3 sequence: CASSFGESSNQPQHF. The CDR3, as DNA: TGTGCCAGCAGCTTCGGTGAGAGCAGCAATCAGCCCCAGCATTTT.